The rows below give T cell receptor beta chains drawn from one sample of a study of OX40 agonist ivuxolimab in advanced cancers. The table came from immunoSEQ multiplex PCR; TCRdb's copy has only in-frame clones and leaves some out. This table holds more than 65,000 clones, 85% found once. Source: CD4+ or CD8+ T cells sorted from blood, taken in a trial of the OX40 agonist ivuxolimab. The receptors stem from an adult with an advanced solid tumor such as melanoma, head and neck, liver or kidney cancer. Both conserved end residues are part of each CDR3. A row's size may be missing; if present it is once, few, many or a size class.

V gene	clone size	J gene	CDR3 protein
TRBV6-5	-	TRBJ1-1	CASSYSVGRKNTEAFF
TRBV7-2	once	TRBJ2-5	CASSVRQGQETQYF
TRBV5-1	-	TRBJ2-5	CASSLAPGGGTQETQYF
TRBV5-1	-	TRBJ1-1	CASSLFGNTEAFF
TRBV15	few	TRBJ2-5	CATRDSTAQETQYF
TRBV19	-	-	CASSIGGQGAYEQYF
TRBV10-2	-	TRBJ2-7	CACSESEYYEQYF
TRBV2	few	TRBJ1-5	CASSLDLGDNQPQHF
TRBV11-3	-	TRBJ2-4	CASSLDGGGRDIQYF
TRBV11-3	-	TRBJ1-2	CASSVNTNYGYTF
TRBV11-2	once	TRBJ1-2	CASSLDGGLRRGYTF
TRBV7-9	-	TRBJ2-3	CASSRGEGAQYF
TRBV7-3	few	TRBJ1-1	CASGTGRDTEAFF
TRBV7-2	once	TRBJ1-3	CASSPGQGKGNTIYF
TRBV7-9	-	TRBJ1-2	CATQGQRRRGYTF
TRBV19	-	TRBJ1-6	CASSINGGTAAYSPLHF
TRBV30	-	TRBJ1-4	CASSGGGLNEKLFF
TRBV5-1	-	TRBJ1-3	CASKGDTNSGNTIYF
TRBV20-1	-	TRBJ2-1	CSANVYNEQFF
TRBV5-4	-	TRBJ2-2	CASSLLAGRPNTGELFF
TRBV7-4	once	TRBJ1-5	CASSLTGLCNQPQHF
TRBV6-6	-	TRBJ2-1	CASSRPAGGYNEQFF
TRBV5-1	-	TRBJ2-7	CASSVWGGTTYEQYF
TRBV11-1	-	TRBJ2-7	CASSFQGGPPHEQYF
TRBV27	-	TRBJ1-5	CASSFGGNQPQHF
TRBV5-1	-	TRBJ2-1	CASSLGASPGQGYEQFF
TRBV11-2	-	TRBJ2-5	CASSLGQVLYF
TRBV6-5	-	TRBJ1-1	CASSYSRTGDTEAFF
TRBV5-4	-	TRBJ2-1	CASQAGSSYNEQFF
TRBV2	once	TRBJ2-7	CASQRRSGVSYEQYF
TRBV7-9	once	TRBJ1-4	CASRSPRDSSEKLFF
TRBV15	-	TRBJ1-2	CATSSELMGSDYGYTF
TRBV6-6	once	TRBJ2-1	CASRILAVSSYNEQFF
TRBV19	-	TRBJ1-5	CASSWGSGNQPQHF
TRBV20-1	once	TRBJ1-1	CSARVGAFF
TRBV5-1	-	TRBJ2-5	CASSIGGLAGQETQYF
TRBV30	-	TRBJ2-5	CAWTPDRAQNLETQYF
TRBV25-1	-	TRBJ1-1	CASRDGNTEAFF
TRBV7-9	-	TRBJ2-7	CASSLGGGNEQYF
TRBV7-9	-	TRBJ1-1	CASSPPASNTEAFF
TRBV6-1	few	TRBJ1-3	CASSLLGGNTIYF
TRBV11-3	-	TRBJ2-7	CASSMRRSSYEQYF
TRBV29-1	-	TRBJ2-3	CSARAGKGSTDTQYF
TRBV5-1	-	TRBJ2-1	CASSLAPRGNYNEQFF
TRBV4-1	few	TRBJ2-2	CASSQLGGRAPGELFF
TRBV11-2	once	TRBJ1-1	CASSLERGGNTEAFF
TRBV6-1	once	TRBJ1-5	CASSVSRDDQPQHF
TRBV29-1	-	TRBJ1-1	CSVSRDGSSMNTEAFF